This T cell receptor beta chain came from a study of blood T cell repertoires in COVID-19. CDR1 is MGHRA and CDR2 is YSYEKL in the germline V gene. The CDR3 has 15 residues. The V and J ends lost 6 bases and 0 bases respectively, with 12 bases between them. Clones were sequenced by immunoSEQ multiplex PCR, and TCRdb holds only the in-frame ones, with some missing. The sample shows some 300,000 clones, 88% of them seen only once. V gene TRBV4-1 combines with J gene TRBJ2-4; tentatively, D is TRBD2 (5 bases). The source is a woman aged 55-69 years in a cohort exposed to, infected with or recovered from COVID-19 (not recorded which). Sequenced sample: PBMCs or T cells enriched from blood (not recorded which). For the CDR3, the DNA is TGCGCCAGCAGGACGAGGGTTCTAGCCAAAAACATTCAGTACTTC. Protein sequence: CASRTRVLAKNIQYF.